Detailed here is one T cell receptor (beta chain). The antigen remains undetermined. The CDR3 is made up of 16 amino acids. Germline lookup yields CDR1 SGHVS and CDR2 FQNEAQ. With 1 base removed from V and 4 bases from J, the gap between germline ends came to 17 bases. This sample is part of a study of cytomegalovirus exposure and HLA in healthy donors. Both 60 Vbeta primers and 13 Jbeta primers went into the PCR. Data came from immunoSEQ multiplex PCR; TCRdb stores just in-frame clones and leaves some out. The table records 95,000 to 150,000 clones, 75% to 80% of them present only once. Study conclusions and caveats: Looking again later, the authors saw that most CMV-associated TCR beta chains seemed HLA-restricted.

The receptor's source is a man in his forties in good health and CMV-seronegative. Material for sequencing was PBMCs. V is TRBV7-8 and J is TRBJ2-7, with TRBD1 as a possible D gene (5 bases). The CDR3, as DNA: TGTGCCAGCAGCTTAGGGGCCAGGGTATTTTCGTACGAGCAGTACTTC. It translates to CASSLGARVFSYEQYF.